A single sample is the source of the 20 T cell receptor beta chains below, sequenced in a study of cytomegalovirus exposure and HLA in healthy donors (dated by TCRdb to the late 2010s). The library came from the immunoSEQ multiplex PCR assay. The multiplex PCR relied on a mix of 60 forward primers for TCR Vbeta segments and 13 reverse primers for TCR Jbeta segments. Held by TCRdb, this immuneACCESS table contains in-frame sequences only and omits some clones. Under half of the omission traces to an unresolved V gene where checked; the cause of the rest is unknown. The sample has roughly 200,000 clones on record, approximately 12% of them singletons. The ten biggest clones cover 7.8% of the sample. The sequenced material came from PBMCs. Source of these receptors: a man aged 50 to 59 in good health and CMV-seropositive.

The chain has TRBV27 and TRBJ2-1; TRBD1 might be the D (6 bases). The CDR3 is made up of 16 amino acids. Trimming left V 0 bases short and J 7 bases short, with 16 bases between. In germline, CDR1 is MNHEY, CDR2 SMNVEV (reference sequence). The CDR3 sequence: CASSLSGSRGDNEQFF. The CDR3 bases are TGTGCCAGCAGTTTATCGGGGAGCAGGGGTGATAATGAGCAGTTCTTC.

Only a few counts were recorded for this clone. The chain recombines TRBV7-6 with TRBJ2-1; D is perhaps TRBD1 (5 bases). Deletions cut 5 bases from V and 8 bases from J, with 10 bases between. The germline V gene has CDR1 SGHVS and CDR2 FNYEAQ. The length of the CDR3 is 12 residues. DNA of the CDR3: TGTGCCAGCAGCCTCAGGGTGGATGAGCAGTTCTTC. It codes for CASSLRVDEQFF. The variable domain in full, completed from reference TRBV7-6 and TRBJ2-1, reads GAGVSQSPRYKVTKRGQDVALRCDPISGHVSLYWYRQALGQGPEFLTYFNYEAQQDKSGLPNDRFSAERPEGSISTLTIQRTEQRDSAMYRCASSLRVDEQFFGPGTRLTVL.

The gene calls are TRBV15 and TRBJ1-2; D is undetermined. V was trimmed by 1 base and J by 3 bases, leaving 12 bases between them. The CDR3 extends over 15 amino acids. Looked up from germline, CDR1 is LNHNV and CDR2 is YYDKDF (reference sequence). This chain's CDR3 is CATSRAPVRDYGYTF. The CDR3, as DNA: TGTGCCACCAGCAGAGCCCCGGTGAGGGACTATGGCTACACCTTC.

In this sample, this clone turned up once. The gene calls are TRBV6-6 and TRBJ2-4, with D perhaps matching TRBD2 (6 bases). The CDR3 covers 14 residues. V was trimmed by 8 bases and J by 8 bases, leaving 19 bases between them. Per the germline V gene, CDR1 is MNHNY and CDR2 is SVGAGI (reference sequence). CDR3 sequence reads: CASSTPGTGDIQYF. The CDR3 DNA sequence: TGTGCCAGCTCTACACCCGGGACGGGGGACATTCAGTACTTC.

The sample holds a few counts of this clone. The chain uses TRBV5-1 and TRBJ2-7; a weak D match, TRBD1 (5 bases). The CDR3 runs 13 residues. From germline, CDR1 is SGHRS and CDR2 YFSETQ. V lost 4 bases, J lost 5 bases, and 13 bases lay in between. The CDR3 is CASSLLGVDEQYV. CDR3 nucleotides: TGCGCCAGCAGCCTGCTAGGGGTGGACGAGCAGTACGTC.

The sample holds a few counts of this clone. The V and J genes are TRBV7-2 and TRBJ1-2; 7 bases fit TRBD1. The J segment lost 3 bases and the V segment lost 5 bases, leaving 3 bases of the junction unmatched. The CDR3 length is 13 residues. Germline CDR1 and CDR2: SGHTA and FQGNSA. The DNA of the CDR3 is TGTGCCAGCAGCCCCGGGACAGACTATGGCTACACCTTC. Its protein is CASSPGTDYGYTF.

On this clone: Other nucleotide sequences from this sample produce the same CDR3. The chain couples TRBV5-1 to TRBJ1-2; the match to TRBD1 covers 10 bases. Germline V gene lookup returns CDR1 SGHRS and CDR2 YFSETQ. J was trimmed by 7 bases and V by 2 bases; bases with no gene match: 2. CDR3 length: 13 residues. The CDR3 DNA follows: TGCGCCAGCAGCTTCGGACAGGGGGGTGGCTACACCTTC. Residues: CASSFGQGGGYTF. Full variable domain (remainder filled in from reference TRBV5-1 and TRBJ1-2): KAGVTQTPRYLIKTRGQQVTLSCSPISGHRSVSWYQQTPGQGLQFLFEYFSETQRNKGNFPGRFSGRQFSNSRSEMNVSTLELGDSALYLCASSFGQGGGYTFGSGTRLTVV.

The genes are TRBV6-5 and TRBJ2-3; 8 bases match TRBD2. This CDR3 is built from 14 residues. CDR1 is MNHEY, CDR2 SVGAGI, per germline. V shed 7 bases and J 2 bases; nucleotides not matched to a gene: 5. In DNA, the CDR3 is TGTGCCAGCACCCACGGGGGGGCCACAGATACGCAGTATTTT. It translates to CASTHGGATDTQYF.

This chain connects TRBV5-6 to TRBJ2-5, with 11 bases identical to TRBD2. The CDR3 has 14 residues. V trimming: 5 bases; J trimming: 5 bases; junction bases outside the gene matches: 5. Germline V gene data show CDR1 as SGHDT and CDR2 as YYEEEE. CDR3 residues: CASSSSGGAETQYF. The CDR3 DNA reads as TGTGCCAGCAGTAGTAGCGGGGGGGCCGAGACCCAGTACTTC.

This chain uses TRBV11-2 with TRBJ2-5; 7 bases line up with TRBD2. Germline CDR1 and CDR2: SGHAT and FQNNGV. J was trimmed by 1 base and V by 8 bases; bases with no gene match: 4. This CDR3 region has 13 residues. The CDR3, as DNA: TGTGCCAGCCGAAGACTAGCCCAAGAGACCCAGTACTTC. As protein: CASRRLAQETQYF.

The chain uses TRBV30 and TRBJ1-2; D uncertain. V was trimmed by 7 bases and J by 10 bases, leaving 13 bases between them. Germline CDR1 and CDR2: GTSNPN and SVGIG (reference sequence). There are 10 residues in the CDR3. The CDR3: CASHGLLYTF. The CDR3 DNA sequence: TGTGCCTCACATGGACTCCTCTACACCTTC.

This clone was counted a few times. V gene TRBV7-2 combines with J gene TRBJ2-7; 8 bases fit TRBD1. Per germline, CDR1 SGHTA and CDR2 FQGNSA. The V gene end was trimmed by 5 bases and the J gene end by 7 bases; junction bases not matched to a gene: 10. The CDR3 sequence is 14 residues long. CDR3 region: CASSPIQGAREQYF. The CDR3 DNA is TGTGCCAGCAGCCCGATCCAGGGGGCGAGAGAGCAGTACTTC.

V and J are TRBV30 and TRBJ1-6, with TRBD1 identical over 10 bases. The CDR3 length is 14 residues. CDR1 GTSNPN and CDR2 SVGIG come from the germline V gene (reference sequence). Trimming took 5 bases from V and 9 from J; bases not matched to a gene: 7. The CDR3 reads CAWGLGTGVSPLHF. The CDR3 nucleotides are TGTGCCTGGGGTCTCGGGACAGGGGTTTCACCCCTCCACTTT. The whole variable domain, filled in from reference TRBV30 and TRBJ1-6, reads SQTIHQWPATLVQPVGSPLSLECTVEGTSNPNLYWYRQAAGRGLQLLFYSVGIGQISSEVPQNLSASRPQDRQFILSSKKLLLSDSGFYLCAWGLGTGVSPLHFGNGTRLTVT.

The rearrangement joins TRBV4-3 to TRBJ2-5, with D perhaps matching TRBD1 (6 bases). The CDR3 is 16 residues long. The V gene's germline CDR1 is LGHNA and CDR2 YSLEER. Trimming took 1 base from V and 4 from J, leaving 16 bases between them. The CDR3 loop is CASSQVSGNRAETQYF. CDR3 nucleotide sequence: TGCGCCAGCAGCCAAGTCTCGGGAAACAGGGCAGAGACCCAGTACTTC.

This clone was detected only a few times. CDR3 in amino acids: CASSLTGTSEATQYF. The CDR3 DNA reads TGTGCCAGCAGCTTAACGGGGACTAGCGAGGCGACCCAGTACTTC. The chain uses TRBV5-4 and TRBJ2-5; 10 nucleotides line up with TRBD2. Trimming cost V 2 bases and J 7 bases; bases outside gene matches: 8. Germline V gene data show CDR1 as SGHNT and CDR2 as YYREEE (reference sequence). The CDR3 is made up of 15 amino acids.

The genes are TRBV27 and TRBJ1-1; 7 bases align to TRBD1. CDR3 length: 17 amino acids. CDR1 is MNHEY, CDR2 SMNVEV, per germline (reference sequence). Unmatched junction bases numbered 9, after V lost 2 bases and J lost 0 bases. CDR3 protein: CASSLRSAGGMNTEAFF. CDR3 nucleotides: TGTGCCAGCAGTTTACGATCCGCAGGGGGTATGAACACTGAAGCTTTCTTT.

V is TRBV30 and J is TRBJ2-3; the match to TRBD2 covers 8 bases. Germline V CDR1 and CDR2: GTSNPN, SVGIG (reference sequence). This CDR3 spans 15 amino acids. Losses at the gene ends were 7 bases for V and 2 bases for J; bases not matched to a gene: 11. The CDR3 DNA reads TGTGCCTCCTCCGAGCCGGGGGGGCTCACAGATACGCAGTATTTT. Its protein is CASSEPGGLTDTQYF.

This clone was counted between two and nine times. CDR3 protein: CASTTGGNEQFF. The CDR3 region has the DNA TGTGCCAGTACCACAGGGGGCAATGAGCAGTTCTTC. J is TRBJ2-1 and V is TRBV2; 8 nucleotides match TRBD1. The length of the CDR3 is 12 residues. V was pared by 9 bases and J by 6 bases, with 4 bases of the junction left unmatched. The germline gives CDR1 SNHLY, CDR2 FYNNEI.

This clone was recorded a few times. The chain uses TRBV28 and TRBJ1-1; TRBD1 might be the D (6 bases). The CDR3 is made up of 15 amino acids. Germline CDR1 and CDR2: MDHEN and SYDVKM. V lost 6 bases and J lost 6, with 20 bases in between. The CDR3 reads CASSSLRGPGAEAFF. CDR3 nucleotides: TGTGCCAGCAGCTCTCTTCGAGGACCAGGGGCTGAAGCTTTCTTT.

The rearrangement links TRBV4-3 to TRBJ2-1; perhaps TRBD1 as D (5 bases). Trimming removed 0 bases from V and 9 bases from J, with 15 bases in between. Per the germline V gene, CDR1 is LGHNA and CDR2 is YSLEER. CDR3 length equals 15 residues. For the CDR3, the DNA is TGCGCCAGCAGCCAAGATCGGAGCAGGGCGATTGAGCAGTTCTTC. Protein: CASSQDRSRAIEQFF.